The 9 T cell receptor beta chains in this list originate from one sample, sequenced in a study of T-cell memory formation after mild COVID-19. From the 5' RACE reads, TCRdb called clonotypes with MiXCR, one entry per CDR3 protein. The repertoire holds 300,000 to 350,000 distinct CDR3 sequences, less than 20% seen once, with around 21% in the top ten. The sequenced sample consisted of PBMCs or a T cell subset sorted from them (not recorded which). These receptor sequences come from a man aged 18 to 29 who had mild COVID-19 (a few samples of this study predate the infection). Cell type and time point are not known.

V gene TRBV6-2 or TRBV6-3 combines with J gene TRBJ2-3, with D maybe TRBD1 (6 bases). Germline V gene sequence: CDR1 MNHEY, CDR2 SVGEGT. V shed 8 bases and J shed 6 bases, with 18 bases lying between them. There are 14 residues in the CDR3. The CDR3 region has the DNA TGTGCCAGCCAAGAAGGGACATCGCAGGATACGCAGTATTTT. Amino acid sequence: CASQEGTSQDTQYF.

This clonotype was picked up a small number of times. The genes are TRBV2 and TRBJ2-2; D possibly corresponds to TRBD1 (6 bases). Per the germline V gene, CDR1 is SNHLY and CDR2 is FYNNEI. This CDR3 is 14 amino acids long. V was pared by 7 bases and J by 4 bases, with 13 bases between. CDR3 nucleotide sequence: TGTGCCAGCACCGGACACAGGGCCACCGGGGAGCTGTTTTTT. Amino acids: CASTGHRATGELFF. Looking up the rest from reference TRBV2 and TRBJ2-2 gives the full variable domain: EPEVTQTPSHQVTQMGQEVILRCVPISNHLYFYWYRQILGQKVEFLVSFYNNEISEKSEIFDDQFSVERPDGSNFTLKIRSTKLEDSAMYFCASTGHRATGELFFGEGSRLTVL.

The rearrangement uses TRBV11-2 and TRBJ1-6; the D gene is possibly TRBD1 (5 bases). V was pared by 1 base and J by 11 bases, with 12 bases between. The CDR3 is 14 residues long. From germline, CDR1 is SGHAT and CDR2 FQNNGV. The DNA for the CDR3 is TGTGCCAGCAGCTTAGTCCGGGGGGGAGCACCCCTCCACTTT. Amino acid sequence: CASSLVRGGAPLHF.

This clonotype was seen ten or more times. The chain employs TRBV7-2 and TRBJ2-7, with D maybe TRBD1 (6 bases). CDR3 length: 16 amino acids. The germline CDR1 and CDR2 sequences are SGHTA and FQGNSA. CDR3 amino acids: CASRTTGQGRSHEQYV. The DNA of the CDR3 is TGTGCCAGCAGAACTACGGGGCAGGGGCGCTCCCACGAGCAGTACGTC.

A note on this clonotype: One end of the junction varies from germline; a read error may be responsible. The chain is built from TRBV24-1 and TRBJ2-1; the match to TRBD2 covers 10 bases. From germline, CDR1 is KGHDR and CDR2 SFDVKD. This CDR3 region has 15 residues. The CDR3 DNA follows: TGTGCCATCAGTAAGAGCGGGGGGGACTTTGATGAGCAGTTCTTC. It is translated as CAISKSGGDFDEQFF.

The chain joins TRBV12-3 or TRBV12-4 to TRBJ2-7, with 14 bases lining up with TRBD2. V lost 6 bases, J lost 5 bases, and 9 bases stayed unmatched. The CDR3 has 16 residues. CDR3 sequence: CASSTRLAGGPDEQYF. In DNA, the CDR3 is TGTGCCAGCAGCACCCGACTAGCGGGGGGGCCTGACGAGCAGTACTTC.

There are many counts of this clonotype. This chain links TRBV28 with TRBJ1-1; 7 nucleotides line up with TRBD1. Germline V gives CDR1 MDHEN, CDR2 SYDVKM. This CDR3 spans 14 amino acids. The V gene end was trimmed by 2 bases and the J gene end by 5 bases; junction bases not matched to a gene: 5. CDR3 in DNA: TGTGCCAGCAGTTTACGACAGGGTTGGACTGAAGCTTTCTTT. It codes for CASSLRQGWTEAFF.

The chain has TRBV7-2 and TRBJ1-2; D remains ambiguous. V gave up 0 bases and J gave up 3 bases, with 11 bases separating them. Germline CDR1 and CDR2: SGHTA and FQGNSA. The CDR3 length is 15 residues. CDR3 nucleotides: TGTGCCAGCAGCTTAGCGTCGGGAGGTGACTATGGCTACACCTTC. Translating gives CASSLASGGDYGYTF. The full variable domain, with the rest looked up from reference TRBV7-2 and TRBJ1-2, is GAGVSQSPSNKVTEKGKDVELRCDPISGHTALYWYRQSLGQGLEFLIYFQGNSAPDKSGLPSDRFSAERTGGSVSTLTIQRTQQEDSAVYLCASSLASGGDYGYTFGSGTRLTVV.

Many counts were recorded for this clonotype. CDR3 in amino acids: CASGSRPRGAPTDTQYF. The CDR3 nucleotides are TGTGCCAGCGGATCAAGACCGAGGGGGGCGCCCACAGATACGCAGTATTTT. The chain recombines TRBV7-2 with TRBJ2-3; D may correspond to TRBD1 or TRBD2 (6 bases each). CDR1 SGHTA and CDR2 FQGNSA come from the germline V gene. This CDR3 is built from 17 residues. Trimming shortened V by 8 bases and J by 2 bases, and 23 bases separated the two germline ends.